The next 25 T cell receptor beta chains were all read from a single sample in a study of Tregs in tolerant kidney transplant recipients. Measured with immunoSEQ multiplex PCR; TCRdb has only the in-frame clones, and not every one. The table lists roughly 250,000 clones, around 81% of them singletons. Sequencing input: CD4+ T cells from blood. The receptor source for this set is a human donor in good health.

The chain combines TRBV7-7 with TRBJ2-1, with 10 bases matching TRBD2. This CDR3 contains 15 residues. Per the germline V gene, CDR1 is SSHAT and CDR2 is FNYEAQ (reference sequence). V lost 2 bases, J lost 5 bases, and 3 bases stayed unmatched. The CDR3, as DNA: TGTGCCAGCAGCTTAAGGCTAGCGGGAGACAATGAGCAGTTCTTC. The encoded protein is CASSLRLAGDNEQFF. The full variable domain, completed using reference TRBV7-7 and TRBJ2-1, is GAGVSQSPRYKVTKRGQDVTLRCDPISSHATLYWYQQALGQGPEFLTYFNYEAQPDKSGLPSDRFSAERPEGSISTLTIQRTEQRDSAMYRCASSLRLAGDNEQFFGPGTRLTVL.

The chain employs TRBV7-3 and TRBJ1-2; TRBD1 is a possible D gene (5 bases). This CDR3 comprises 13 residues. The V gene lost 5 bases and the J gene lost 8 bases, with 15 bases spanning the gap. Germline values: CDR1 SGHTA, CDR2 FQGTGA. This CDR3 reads CASSLGTEEGYTF. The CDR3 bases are TGTGCCAGCAGCCTTGGGACTGAGGAGGGCTACACCTTC.

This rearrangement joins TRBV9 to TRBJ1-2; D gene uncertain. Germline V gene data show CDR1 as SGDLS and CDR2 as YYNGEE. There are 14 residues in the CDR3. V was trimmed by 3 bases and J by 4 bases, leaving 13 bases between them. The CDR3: CASSDNTEVYGYTF. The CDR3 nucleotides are TGTGCCAGCAGCGATAATACCGAGGTCTATGGCTACACCTTC.

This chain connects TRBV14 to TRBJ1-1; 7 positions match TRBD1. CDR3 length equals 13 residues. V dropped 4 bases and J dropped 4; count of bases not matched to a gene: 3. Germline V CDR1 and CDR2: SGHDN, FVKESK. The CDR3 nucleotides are TGTGCCAGCAGCCCACAGGGGATCACTGAAGCTTTCTTT. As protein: CASSPQGITEAFF.

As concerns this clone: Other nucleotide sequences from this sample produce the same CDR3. The DNA for the CDR3 is TGCGCCAGCAGCTTGGCCTCAGGGGGCTACGAGCAGTACTTC. Translated, it gives CASSLASGGYEQYF. This rearrangement joins TRBV5-1 to TRBJ2-7; 7 bases agree with TRBD1. V was pared by 0 bases and J by 3 bases, with 3 bases of the junction left unmatched. Germline loops: CDR1 SGHRS, CDR2 YFSETQ. The length of the CDR3 is 14 residues. The whole variable domain, filled in from reference TRBV5-1 and TRBJ2-7, reads KAGVTQTPRYLIKTRGQQVTLSCSPISGHRSVSWYQQTPGQGLQFLFEYFSETQRNKGNFPGRFSGRQFSNSRSEMNVSTLELGDSALYLCASSLASGGYEQYFGPGTRLTVT.

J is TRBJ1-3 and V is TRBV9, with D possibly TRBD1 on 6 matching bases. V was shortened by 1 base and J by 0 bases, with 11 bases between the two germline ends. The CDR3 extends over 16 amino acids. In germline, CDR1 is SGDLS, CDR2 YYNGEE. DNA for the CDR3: TGTGCCAGCAGCGTATCCGGACAGATCTCTGGAAACACCATATATTTT. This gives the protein CASSVSGQISGNTIYF.

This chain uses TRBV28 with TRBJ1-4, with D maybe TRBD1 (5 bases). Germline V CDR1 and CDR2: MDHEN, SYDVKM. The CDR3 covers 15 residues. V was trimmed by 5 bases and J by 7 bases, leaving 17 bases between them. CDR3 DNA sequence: TGTGCCAGCAGTCAAGCAGGGATGGGTACTGAAAAACTGTTTTTT. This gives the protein CASSQAGMGTEKLFF.

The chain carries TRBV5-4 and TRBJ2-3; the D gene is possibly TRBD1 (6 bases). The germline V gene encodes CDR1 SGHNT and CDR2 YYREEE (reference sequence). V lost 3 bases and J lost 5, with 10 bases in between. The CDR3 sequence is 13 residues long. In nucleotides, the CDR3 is TGTGCCAGCAGCTCCCCAGGGGTAGATACGCAGTATTTT. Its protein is CASSSPGVDTQYF.

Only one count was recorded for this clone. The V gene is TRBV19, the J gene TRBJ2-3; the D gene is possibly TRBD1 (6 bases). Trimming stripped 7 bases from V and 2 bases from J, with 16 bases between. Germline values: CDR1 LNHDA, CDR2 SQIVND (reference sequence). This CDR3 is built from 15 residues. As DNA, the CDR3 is TGTGCCAGTACCCTTGGGCAGGGGATCACAGATACGCAGTATTTT. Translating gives CASTLGQGITDTQYF.

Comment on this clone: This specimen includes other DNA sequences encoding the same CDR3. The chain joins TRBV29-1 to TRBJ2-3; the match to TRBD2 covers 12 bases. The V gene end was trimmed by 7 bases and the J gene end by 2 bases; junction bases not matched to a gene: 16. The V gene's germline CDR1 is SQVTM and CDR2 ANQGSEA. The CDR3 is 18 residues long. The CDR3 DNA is TGCAGCGGTCGGACTAGCGGGAACTTCTTACTACCCACAGATACGCAGTATTTT. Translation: CSGRTSGNFLLPTDTQYF.

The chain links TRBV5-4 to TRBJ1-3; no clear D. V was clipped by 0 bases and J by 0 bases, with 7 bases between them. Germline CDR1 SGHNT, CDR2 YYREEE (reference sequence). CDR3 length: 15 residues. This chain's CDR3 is CASSLGAHSGNTIYF. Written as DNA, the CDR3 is TGTGCCAGCAGCTTGGGGGCCCACTCTGGAAACACCATATATTTT.

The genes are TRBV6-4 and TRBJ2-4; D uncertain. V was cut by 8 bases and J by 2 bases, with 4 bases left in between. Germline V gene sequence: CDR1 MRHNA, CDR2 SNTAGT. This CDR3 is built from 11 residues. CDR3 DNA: TGTGCCAGCCCGACCAAAAACATTCAGTACTTC. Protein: CASPTKNIQYF.

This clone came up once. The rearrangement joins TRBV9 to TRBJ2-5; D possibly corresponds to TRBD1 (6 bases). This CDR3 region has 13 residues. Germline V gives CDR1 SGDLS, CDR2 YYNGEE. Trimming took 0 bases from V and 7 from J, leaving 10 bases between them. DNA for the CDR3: TGTGCCAGCAGCGTAGGCAGGGGCGGGACCCAGTACTTC. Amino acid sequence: CASSVGRGGTQYF.

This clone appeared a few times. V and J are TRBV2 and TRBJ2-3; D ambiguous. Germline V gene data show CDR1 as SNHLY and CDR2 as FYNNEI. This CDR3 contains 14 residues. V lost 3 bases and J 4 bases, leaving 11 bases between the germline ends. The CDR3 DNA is TGTGCCAGCAGTGATACGGGCCCGCCAGATACGCAGTATTTT. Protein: CASSDTGPPDTQYF. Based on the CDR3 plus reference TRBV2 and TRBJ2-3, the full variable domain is EPEVTQTPSHQVTQMGQEVILRCVPISNHLYFYWYRQILGQKVEFLVSFYNNEISEKSEIFDDQFSVERPDGSNFTLKIRSTKLEDSAMYFCASSDTGPPDTQYFGPGTRLTVL.

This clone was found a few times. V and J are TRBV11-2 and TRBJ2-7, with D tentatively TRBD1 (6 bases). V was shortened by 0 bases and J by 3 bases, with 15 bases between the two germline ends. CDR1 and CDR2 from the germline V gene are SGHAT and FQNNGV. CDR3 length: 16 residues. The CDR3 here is CASSLEGRGGFYEQYF. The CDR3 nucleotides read TGTGCCAGCAGCTTAGAGGGCAGGGGCGGATTCTACGAGCAGTACTTC.

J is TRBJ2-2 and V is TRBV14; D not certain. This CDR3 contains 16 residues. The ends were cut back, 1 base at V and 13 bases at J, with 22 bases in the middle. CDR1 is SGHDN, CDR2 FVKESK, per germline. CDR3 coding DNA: TGTGCCAGCAGCCAAGCTTCGGACGGCCATCGTCGGGCGCTGTTTTTT. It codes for CASSQASDGHRRALFF.

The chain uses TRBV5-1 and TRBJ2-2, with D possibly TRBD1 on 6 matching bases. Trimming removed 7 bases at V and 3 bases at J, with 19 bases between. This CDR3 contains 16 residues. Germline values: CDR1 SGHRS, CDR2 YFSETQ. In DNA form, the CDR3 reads TGCGCCAGCGCCCGGCTGACAGGCTCAGACACCGGGGAGCTGTTTTTT. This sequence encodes CASARLTGSDTGELFF.

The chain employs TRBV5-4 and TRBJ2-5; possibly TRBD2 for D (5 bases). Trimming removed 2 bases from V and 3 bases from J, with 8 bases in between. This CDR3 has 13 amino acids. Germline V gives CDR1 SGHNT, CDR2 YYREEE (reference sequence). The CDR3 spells CASSFGLEETQYF. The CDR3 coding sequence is TGTGCCAGCAGCTTTGGACTTGAAGAGACCCAGTACTTC.

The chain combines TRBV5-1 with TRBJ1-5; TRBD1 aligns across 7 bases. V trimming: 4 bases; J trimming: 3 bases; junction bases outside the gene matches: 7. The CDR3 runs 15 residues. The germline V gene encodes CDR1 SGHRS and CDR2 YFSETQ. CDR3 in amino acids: CASSPGQINNQPQHF. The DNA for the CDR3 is TGCGCCAGCAGCCCGGGACAGATAAACAATCAGCCCCAGCATTTT. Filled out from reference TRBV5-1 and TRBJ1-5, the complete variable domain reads KAGVTQTPRYLIKTRGQQVTLSCSPISGHRSVSWYQQTPGQGLQFLFEYFSETQRNKGNFPGRFSGRQFSNSRSEMNVSTLELGDSALYLCASSPGQINNQPQHFGDGTRLSIL.

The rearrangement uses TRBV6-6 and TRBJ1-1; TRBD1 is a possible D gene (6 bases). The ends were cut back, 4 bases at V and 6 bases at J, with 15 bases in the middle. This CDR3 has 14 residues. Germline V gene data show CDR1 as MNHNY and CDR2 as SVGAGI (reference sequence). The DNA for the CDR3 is TGTGCCAGCAGTTTTAGGGACGGGGGCGCTGAAGCTTTCTTT. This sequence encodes CASSFRDGGAEAFF.

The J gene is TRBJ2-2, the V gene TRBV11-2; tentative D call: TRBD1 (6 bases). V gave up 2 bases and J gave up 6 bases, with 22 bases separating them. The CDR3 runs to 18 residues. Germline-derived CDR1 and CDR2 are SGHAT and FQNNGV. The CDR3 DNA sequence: TGTGCCAGCAGCTTATACAGGGTTGGGAACTCGGTGCCCGGGGAGCTGTTTTTT. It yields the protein CASSLYRVGNSVPGELFF.

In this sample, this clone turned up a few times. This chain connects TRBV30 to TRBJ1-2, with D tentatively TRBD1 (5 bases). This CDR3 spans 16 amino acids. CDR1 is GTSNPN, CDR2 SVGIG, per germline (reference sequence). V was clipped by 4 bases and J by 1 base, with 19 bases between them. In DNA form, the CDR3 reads TGTGCCTGGACCCGGGACCACCGACTACTTAACTATGGCTACACCTTC. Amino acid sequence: CAWTRDHRLLNYGYTF.

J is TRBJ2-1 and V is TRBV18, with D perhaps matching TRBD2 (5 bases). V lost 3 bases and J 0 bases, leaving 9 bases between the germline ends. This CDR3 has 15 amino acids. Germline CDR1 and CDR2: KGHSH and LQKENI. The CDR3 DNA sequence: TGTGCCAGCTCACCCCTGGGGAGCTCCTACAATGAGCAGTTCTTC. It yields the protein CASSPLGSSYNEQFF. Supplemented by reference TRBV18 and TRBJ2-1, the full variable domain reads NAGVMQNPRHLVRRRGQEARLRCSPMKGHSHVYWYRQLPEEGLKFMVYLQKENIIDESGMPKERFSAEFPKEGPSILRIQQVVRGDSAAYFCASSPLGSSYNEQFFGPGTRLTVL.

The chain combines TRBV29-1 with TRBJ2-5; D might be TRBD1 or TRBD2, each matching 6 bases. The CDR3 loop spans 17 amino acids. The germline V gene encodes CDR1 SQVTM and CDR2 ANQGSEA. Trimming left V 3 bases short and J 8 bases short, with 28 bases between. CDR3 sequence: CSVDAARASASGGTQYF. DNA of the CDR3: TGCAGCGTTGACGCCGCGAGGGCTAGCGCCTCCGGGGGCACCCAGTACTTC.

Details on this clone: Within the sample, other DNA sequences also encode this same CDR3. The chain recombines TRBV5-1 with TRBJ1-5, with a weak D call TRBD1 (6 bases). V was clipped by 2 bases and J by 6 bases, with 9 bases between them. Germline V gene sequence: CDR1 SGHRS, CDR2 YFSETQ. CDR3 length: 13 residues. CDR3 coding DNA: TGCGCCAGCAGCTTAGGGGGAGGTCAGCCCCAGCATTTT. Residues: CASSLGGGQPQHF.